This T cell receptor (beta chain) is drawn from a study of shared clonotypes between healthy human individuals. Overall study: With ages of 18 to 49, the donors were two women and three men. Findings and limits, study-wide: Larger estimated richness was generally recorded for naive subsets relative to memory subsets.

Concerning this clone itself: Its matching antigen is unknown.

Trimming removed 2 bases from V and 7 bases from J; junction bases left unmatched: 17. This CDR3 is 19 amino acids long. CDR1 MNHEY and CDR2 SMNVEV come from the germline V gene (reference sequence). Some clones are missing from TCRdb's copy, which holds only in-frame ones; the method was immunoSEQ multiplex PCR. The table records some 2,100,000 clones, roughly 91% of them present only once. Naive CD8 cells, CD45RO-negative and positively selected for CCR7, excluded terminally differentiated effector memory CD45RA+ cells. Material: naive CD8+ T cells from PBMCs. This TCR came from a man between 18 and 35 years old in good health. Some clones in this sample may be carry-over from other donors' samples. V is TRBV27 and J is TRBJ2-2; 9 bases line up with TRBD2. CDR3 DNA sequence: TGTGCCAGCAGTTTAGGGGCGGGAGGGCCCCTTGCGGTGGGCGGGGAGCTGTTTTTT. This codes for CASSLGAGGPLAVGGELFF.